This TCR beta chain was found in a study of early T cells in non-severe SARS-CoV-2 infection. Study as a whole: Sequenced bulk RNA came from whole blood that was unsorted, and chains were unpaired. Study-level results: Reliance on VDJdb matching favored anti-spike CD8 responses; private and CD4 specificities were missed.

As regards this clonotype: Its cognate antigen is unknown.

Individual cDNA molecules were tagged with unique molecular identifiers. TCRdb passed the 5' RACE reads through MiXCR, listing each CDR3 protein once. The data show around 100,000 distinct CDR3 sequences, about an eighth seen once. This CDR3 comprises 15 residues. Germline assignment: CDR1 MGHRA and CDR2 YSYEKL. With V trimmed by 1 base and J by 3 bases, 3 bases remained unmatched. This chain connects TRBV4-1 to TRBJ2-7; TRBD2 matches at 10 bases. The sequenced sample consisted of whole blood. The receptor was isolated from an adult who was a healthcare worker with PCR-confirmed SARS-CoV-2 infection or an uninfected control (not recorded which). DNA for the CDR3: TGCGCCAGCAGCCAAGCTGGGACTAGCGACTACGAGCAGTACTTC. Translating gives CASSQAGTSDYEQYF.